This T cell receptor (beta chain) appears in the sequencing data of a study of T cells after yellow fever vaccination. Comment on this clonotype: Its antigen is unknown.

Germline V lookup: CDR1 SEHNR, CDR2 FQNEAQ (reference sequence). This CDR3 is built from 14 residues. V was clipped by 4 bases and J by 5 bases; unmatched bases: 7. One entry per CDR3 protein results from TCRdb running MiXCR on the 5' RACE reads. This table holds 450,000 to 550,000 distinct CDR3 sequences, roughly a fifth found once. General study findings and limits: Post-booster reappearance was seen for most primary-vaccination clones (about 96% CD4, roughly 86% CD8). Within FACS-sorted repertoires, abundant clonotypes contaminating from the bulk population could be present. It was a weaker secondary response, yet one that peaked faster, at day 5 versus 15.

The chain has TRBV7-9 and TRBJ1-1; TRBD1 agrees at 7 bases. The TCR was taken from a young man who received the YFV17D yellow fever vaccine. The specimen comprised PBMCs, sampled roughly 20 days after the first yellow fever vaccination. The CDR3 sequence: CASSSQRGRTEAFF. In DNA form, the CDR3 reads TGTGCCAGCAGCTCCCAAAGGGGGCGGACTGAAGCTTTCTTT.